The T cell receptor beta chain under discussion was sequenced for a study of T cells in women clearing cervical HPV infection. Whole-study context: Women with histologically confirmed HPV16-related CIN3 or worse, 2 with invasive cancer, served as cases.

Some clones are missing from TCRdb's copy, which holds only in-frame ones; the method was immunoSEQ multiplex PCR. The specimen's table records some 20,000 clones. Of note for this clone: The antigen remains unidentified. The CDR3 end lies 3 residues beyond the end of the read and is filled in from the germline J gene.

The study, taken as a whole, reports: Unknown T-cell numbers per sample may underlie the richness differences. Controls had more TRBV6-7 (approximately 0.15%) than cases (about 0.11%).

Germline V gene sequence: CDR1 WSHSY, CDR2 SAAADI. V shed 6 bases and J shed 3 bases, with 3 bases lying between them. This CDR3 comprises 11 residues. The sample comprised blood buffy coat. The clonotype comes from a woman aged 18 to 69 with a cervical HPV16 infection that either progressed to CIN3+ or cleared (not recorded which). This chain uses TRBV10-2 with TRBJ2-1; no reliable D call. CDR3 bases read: TGCGCCAGCAGCAGCTACAATGAG. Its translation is CASSSYNE. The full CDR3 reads CASSSYNEQFF.